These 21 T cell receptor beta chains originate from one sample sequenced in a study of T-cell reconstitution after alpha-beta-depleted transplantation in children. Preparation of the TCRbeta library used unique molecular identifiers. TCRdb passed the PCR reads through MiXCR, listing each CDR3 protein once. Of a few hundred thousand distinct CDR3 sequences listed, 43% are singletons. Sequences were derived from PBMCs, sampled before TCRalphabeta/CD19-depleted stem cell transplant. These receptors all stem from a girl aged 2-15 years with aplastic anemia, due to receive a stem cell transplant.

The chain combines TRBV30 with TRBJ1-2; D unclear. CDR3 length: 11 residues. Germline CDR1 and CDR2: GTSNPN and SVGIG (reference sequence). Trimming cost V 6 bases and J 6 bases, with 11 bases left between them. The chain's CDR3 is CACDKINGYTF. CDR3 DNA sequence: TGTGCCTGCGATAAGATTAATGGCTACACCTTC.

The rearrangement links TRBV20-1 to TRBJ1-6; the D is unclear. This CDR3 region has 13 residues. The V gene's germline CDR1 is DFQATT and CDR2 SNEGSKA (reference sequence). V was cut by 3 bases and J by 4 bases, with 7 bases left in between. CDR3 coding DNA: TGCAGTGCTAGCCGTCGGTATAATTCACCCCTCCACTTT. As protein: CSASRRYNSPLHF.

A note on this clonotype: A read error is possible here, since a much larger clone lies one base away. CDR3 DNA sequence: TGTGCCAGCAGACGCGGGAGCACAGATACGCATTATTTT. The encoded protein is CASRRGSTDTHYF. The chain carries TRBV3-1 and TRBJ2-3; 7 bases fit TRBD2. The germline V gene encodes CDR1 LGHDT and CDR2 YNNKEL (reference sequence). The CDR3 runs to 13 residues.

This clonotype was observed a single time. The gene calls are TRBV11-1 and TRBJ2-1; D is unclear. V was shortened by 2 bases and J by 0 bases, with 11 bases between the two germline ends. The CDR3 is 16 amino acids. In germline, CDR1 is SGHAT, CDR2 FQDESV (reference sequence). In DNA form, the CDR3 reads TGTGCCAGCAGCTTATTAGTGGCTAGCTCCTACAATGAGCAGTTCTTC. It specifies CASSLLVASSYNEQFF. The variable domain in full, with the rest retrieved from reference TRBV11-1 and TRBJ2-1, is EAEVAQSPRYKITEKSQAVAFWCDPISGHATLYWYRQILGQGPELLVQFQDESVVDDSQLPKDRFSAERLKGVDSTLKIQPAELGDSAMYLCASSLLVASSYNEQFFGPGTRLTVL.

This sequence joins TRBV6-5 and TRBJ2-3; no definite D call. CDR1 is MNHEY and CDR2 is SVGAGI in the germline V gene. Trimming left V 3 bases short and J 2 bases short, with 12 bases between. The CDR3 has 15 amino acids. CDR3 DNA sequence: TGTGCCAGCAGTTATGGGCAGTCCGTCACAGATACGCAGTATTTT. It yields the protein CASSYGQSVTDTQYF.

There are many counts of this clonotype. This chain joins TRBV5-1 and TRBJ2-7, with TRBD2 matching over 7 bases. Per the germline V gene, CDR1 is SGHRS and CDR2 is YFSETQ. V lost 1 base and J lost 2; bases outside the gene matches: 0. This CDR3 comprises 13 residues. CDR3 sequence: CASSLLAAYEQYF. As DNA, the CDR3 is TGCGCCAGCAGCTTGCTAGCGGCCTACGAGCAGTACTTC.

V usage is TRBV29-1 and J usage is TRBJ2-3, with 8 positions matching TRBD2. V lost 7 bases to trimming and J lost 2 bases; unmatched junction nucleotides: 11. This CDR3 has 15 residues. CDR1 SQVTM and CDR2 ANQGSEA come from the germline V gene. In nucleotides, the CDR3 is TGCAGCGCACGGACTAGCTTATTCCCCACAGATACGCAGTATTTT. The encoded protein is CSARTSLFPTDTQYF.

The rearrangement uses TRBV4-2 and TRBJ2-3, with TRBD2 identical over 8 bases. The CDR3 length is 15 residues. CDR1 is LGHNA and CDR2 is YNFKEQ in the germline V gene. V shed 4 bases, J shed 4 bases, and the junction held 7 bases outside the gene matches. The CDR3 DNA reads TGTGCCAGCAGCCCCGGGACTAGGAATGCAGATACGCAGTATTTT. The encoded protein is CASSPGTRNADTQYF.

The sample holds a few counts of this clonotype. The CDR3 DNA sequence: TGTGCCAGCAGTTACGGACTAGCGGGTTGGGACACCGGGGAGCTGTTTTTT. Translation: CASSYGLAGWDTGELFF. This chain uses TRBV6-2 or TRBV6-3 with TRBJ2-2; 11 nucleotides line up with TRBD2. Germline CDR1 and CDR2: MNHEY and SVGEGT. The CDR3 is 17 residues long. V shed 2 bases, J shed 3 bases, and the junction held 5 bases outside the gene matches.

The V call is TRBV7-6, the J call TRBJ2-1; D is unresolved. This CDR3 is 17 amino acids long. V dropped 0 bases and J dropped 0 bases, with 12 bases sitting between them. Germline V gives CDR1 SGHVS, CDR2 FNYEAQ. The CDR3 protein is CASSLALAPRSYNEQFF. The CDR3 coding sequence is TGTGCCAGCAGCTTAGCGCTTGCGCCCCGCTCCTACAATGAGCAGTTCTTC.

CDR3 DNA sequence: TGCAGTGCTAGTGAGGCCCGAGGAGGGGAGCTGTTTTTT. This translates into CSASEARGGELFF. The chain combines TRBV20-1 with TRBJ2-2; unclear D gene. The germline CDR1 and CDR2 sequences are DFQATT and SNEGSKA (reference sequence). CDR3 length: 13 residues. V lost 3 bases, J lost 8 bases, and 13 bases lay in between.

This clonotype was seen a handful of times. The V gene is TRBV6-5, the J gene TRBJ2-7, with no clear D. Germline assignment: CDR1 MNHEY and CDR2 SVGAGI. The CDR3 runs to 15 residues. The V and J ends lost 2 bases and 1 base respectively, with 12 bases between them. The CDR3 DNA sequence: TGTGCCAGCAGTTACACGGCAGTTGGGTCCTACGAGCAGTACTTC. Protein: CASSYTAVGSYEQYF.

Here the CDR3 DNA reads TGTGCCAGCAGCACCCGGGATAGCGGGGGTCCGAGCTCCTACAATGAGCAGTTCTTC. Amino acids: CASSTRDSGGPSSYNEQFF. The chain employs TRBV11-1 and TRBJ2-1; 9 bases agree with TRBD2. CDR3 length equals 19 residues. Germline CDR1 reads SGHAT; CDR2 reads FQDESV (reference sequence). Trimming cost V 5 bases and J 0 bases; bases outside gene matches: 14.

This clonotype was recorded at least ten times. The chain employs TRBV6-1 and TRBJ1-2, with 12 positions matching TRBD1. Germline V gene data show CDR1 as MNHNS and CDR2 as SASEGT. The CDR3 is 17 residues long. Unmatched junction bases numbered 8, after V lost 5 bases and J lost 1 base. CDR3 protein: CASSQQGTGGLNYGYTF. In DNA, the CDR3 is TGTGCCAGCAGTCAACAGGGGACAGGGGGCCTTAACTATGGCTACACCTTC.

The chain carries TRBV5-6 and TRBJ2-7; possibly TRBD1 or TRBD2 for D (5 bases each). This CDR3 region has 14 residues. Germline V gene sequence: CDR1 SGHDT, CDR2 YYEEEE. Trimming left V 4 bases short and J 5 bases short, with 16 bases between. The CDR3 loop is CASSPWGSPNEQYF. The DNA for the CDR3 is TGTGCCAGCAGCCCTTGGGGGAGTCCCAACGAGCAGTACTTC.

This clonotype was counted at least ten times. The CDR3 sequence: CASSQVVEETQYF. In DNA, the CDR3 is TGCGCCAGCAGCCAAGTTGTTGAAGAGACCCAGTACTTC. V and J are TRBV4-1 and TRBJ2-5, with no clear D. The V end lost 1 base, the J end lost 3 bases, and 6 bases lay between the germline ends. Per the germline V gene, CDR1 is MGHRA and CDR2 is YSYEKL. This CDR3 is built from 13 residues.

The CDR3 here is CASSGIQGGAEAFF. The DNA for the CDR3 is TGCGCCAGCAGTGGGATACAGGGGGGCGCTGAAGCTTTCTTT. The rearrangement uses TRBV10-2 and TRBJ1-1, with 8 bases fitting TRBD1. This CDR3 is 14 amino acids long. Germline values: CDR1 WSHSY, CDR2 SAAADI. V was clipped by 4 bases and J by 6 bases; unmatched bases: 7.

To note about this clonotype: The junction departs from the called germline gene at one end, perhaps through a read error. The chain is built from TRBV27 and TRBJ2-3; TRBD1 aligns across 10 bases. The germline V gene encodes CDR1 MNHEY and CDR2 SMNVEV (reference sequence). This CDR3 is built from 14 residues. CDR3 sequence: CATIRDRGTDTQYF. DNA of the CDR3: TGTGCCACCATCCGGGACAGGGGCACCGATACGCAGTATTTT.

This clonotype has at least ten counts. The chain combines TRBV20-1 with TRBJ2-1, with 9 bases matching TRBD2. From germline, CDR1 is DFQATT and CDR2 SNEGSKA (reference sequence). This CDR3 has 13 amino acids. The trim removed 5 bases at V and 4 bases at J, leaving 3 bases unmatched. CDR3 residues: CSAPTSGYNEQFF. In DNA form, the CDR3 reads TGCAGTGCTCCGACTAGCGGTTACAATGAGCAGTTCTTC.

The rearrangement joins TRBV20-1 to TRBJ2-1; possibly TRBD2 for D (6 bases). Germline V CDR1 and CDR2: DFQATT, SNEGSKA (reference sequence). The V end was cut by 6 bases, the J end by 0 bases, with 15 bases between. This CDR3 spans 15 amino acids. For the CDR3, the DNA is TGCAGTGCCCCGGGACTCCTTAGCTCCTACAATGAGCAGTTCTTC. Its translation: CSAPGLLSSYNEQFF.

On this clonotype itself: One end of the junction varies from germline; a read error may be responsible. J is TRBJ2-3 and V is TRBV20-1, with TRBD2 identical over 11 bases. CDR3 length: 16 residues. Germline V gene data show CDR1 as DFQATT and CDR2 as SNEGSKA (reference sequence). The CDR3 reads CSASSPSGGSTGTQYF. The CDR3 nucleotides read TGCAGTGCTAGCTCCCCTAGCGGGGGGAGCACAGGTACGCAGTATTTT.